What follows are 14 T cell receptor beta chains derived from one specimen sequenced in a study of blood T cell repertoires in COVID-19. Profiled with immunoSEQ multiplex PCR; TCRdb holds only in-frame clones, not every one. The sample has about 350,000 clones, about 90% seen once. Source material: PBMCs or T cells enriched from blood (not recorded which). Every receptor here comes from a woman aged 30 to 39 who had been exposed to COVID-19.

The CDR3 DNA reads TGTGCCAGCAGCTTATGGCCCGGGGTAGATAACTATGGCTACACCTTC. This gives the protein CASSLWPGVDNYGYTF. V gene TRBV7-9 combines with J gene TRBJ1-2; no reliable D call. Germline-derived CDR1 and CDR2 are SEHNR and FQNEAQ (reference sequence). Trimming left V 2 bases short and J 1 base short, with 14 bases between. This CDR3 is built from 16 residues.

The CDR3 nucleotides read TGTGCCCAGCGTGGGGAGGAGAATTCACCCCTCCACTTT. The encoded protein is CAQRGEENSPLHF. V usage is TRBV2 and J usage is TRBJ1-6, with D unresolved. The CDR3 loop spans 13 amino acids. The V gene lost 11 bases and the J gene lost 7 bases, with 15 bases spanning the gap. Germline V gene data show CDR1 as SNHLY and CDR2 as FYNNEI.

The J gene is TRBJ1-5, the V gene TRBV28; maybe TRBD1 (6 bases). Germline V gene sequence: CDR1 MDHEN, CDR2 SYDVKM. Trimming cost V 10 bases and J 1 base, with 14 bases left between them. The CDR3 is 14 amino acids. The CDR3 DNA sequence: TGTGCCATCAAACAGGGAGGGAGCAATCAGCCCCAGCATTTT. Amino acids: CAIKQGGSNQPQHF.

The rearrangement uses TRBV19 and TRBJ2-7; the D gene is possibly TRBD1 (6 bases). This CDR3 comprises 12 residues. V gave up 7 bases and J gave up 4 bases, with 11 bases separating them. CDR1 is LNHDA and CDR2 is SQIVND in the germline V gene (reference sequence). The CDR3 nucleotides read TGTGCCAGTACCTCGGACAGATACGAGCAGTACTTC. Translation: CASTSDRYEQYF.

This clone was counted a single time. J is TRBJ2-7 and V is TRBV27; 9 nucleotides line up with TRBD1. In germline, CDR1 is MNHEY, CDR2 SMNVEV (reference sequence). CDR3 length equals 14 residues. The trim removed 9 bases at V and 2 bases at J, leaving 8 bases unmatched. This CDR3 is CASYRGRGAYEQYF. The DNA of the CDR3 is TGTGCCAGTTACAGGGGGCGAGGGGCCTACGAGCAGTACTTC.

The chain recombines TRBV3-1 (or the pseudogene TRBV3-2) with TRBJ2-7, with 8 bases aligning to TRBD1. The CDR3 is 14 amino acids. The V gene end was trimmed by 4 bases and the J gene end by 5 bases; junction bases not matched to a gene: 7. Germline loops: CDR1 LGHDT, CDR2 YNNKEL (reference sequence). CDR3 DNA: TGTGCCAGCAGCCCCAGACAGGGGCACCACGAGCAGTACTTC. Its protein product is CASSPRQGHHEQYF.

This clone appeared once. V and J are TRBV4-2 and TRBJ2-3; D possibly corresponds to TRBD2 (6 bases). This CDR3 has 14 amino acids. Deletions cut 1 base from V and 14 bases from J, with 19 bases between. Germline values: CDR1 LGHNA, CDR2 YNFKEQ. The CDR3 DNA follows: TGTGCCAGCAGCCAAGCGGACTACTCTTCTCCAGGGTATTTT. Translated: CASSQADYSSPGYF.

CDR3 sequence: CASSSRQGVTGELFF. For the CDR3, the DNA is TGTGCCAGCAGTAGCCGACAGGGGGTTACCGGGGAGCTGTTTTTT. This sequence joins TRBV6-6 and TRBJ2-2, with 9 bases lining up with TRBD1. The J segment lost 5 bases and the V segment lost 5 bases, leaving 6 bases of the junction unmatched. CDR3 length: 15 amino acids. The germline CDR1 and CDR2 sequences are MNHNY and SVGAGI (reference sequence).

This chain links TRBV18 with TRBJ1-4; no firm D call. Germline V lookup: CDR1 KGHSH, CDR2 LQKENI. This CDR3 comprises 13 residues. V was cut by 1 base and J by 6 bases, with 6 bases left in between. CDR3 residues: CASSPQSDEKLFF. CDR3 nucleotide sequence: TGTGCCAGCTCACCACAATCGGATGAAAAACTGTTTTTT.

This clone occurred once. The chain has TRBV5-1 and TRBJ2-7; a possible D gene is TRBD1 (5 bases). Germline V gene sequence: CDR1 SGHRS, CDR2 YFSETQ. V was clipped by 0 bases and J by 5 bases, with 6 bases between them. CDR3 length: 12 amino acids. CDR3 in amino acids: CASSLGGHEQYF. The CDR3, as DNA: TGCGCCAGCAGCTTGGGGGGCCACGAGCAGTACTTC.

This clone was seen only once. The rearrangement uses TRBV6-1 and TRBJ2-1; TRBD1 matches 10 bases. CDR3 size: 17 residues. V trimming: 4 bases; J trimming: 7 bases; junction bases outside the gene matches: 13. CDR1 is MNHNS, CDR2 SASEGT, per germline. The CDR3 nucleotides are TGTGCCAGCAGTGGGTATATGGGACAGGGGTCTCGGAATGAGCAGTTCTTC. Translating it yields CASSGYMGQGSRNEQFF.

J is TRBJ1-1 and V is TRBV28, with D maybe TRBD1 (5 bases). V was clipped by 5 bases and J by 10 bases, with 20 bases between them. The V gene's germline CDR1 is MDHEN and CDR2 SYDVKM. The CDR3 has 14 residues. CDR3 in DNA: TGTGCCAGCAGTAGGGAGGTAATTCAGGGTCGAGCTTTCTTT. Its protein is CASSREVIQGRAFF.

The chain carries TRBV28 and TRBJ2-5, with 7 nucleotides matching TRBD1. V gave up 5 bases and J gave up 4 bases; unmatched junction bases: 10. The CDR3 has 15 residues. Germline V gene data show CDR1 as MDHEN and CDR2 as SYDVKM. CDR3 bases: TGTGCCAGCAGTCCTCCGGAACAGGGGCGAGAGACCCAGTACTTC. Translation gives CASSPPEQGRETQYF.

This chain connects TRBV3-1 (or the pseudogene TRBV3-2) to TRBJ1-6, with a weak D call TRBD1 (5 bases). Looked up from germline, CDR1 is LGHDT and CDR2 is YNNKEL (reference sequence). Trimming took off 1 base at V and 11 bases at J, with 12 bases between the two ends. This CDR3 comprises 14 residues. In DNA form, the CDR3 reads TGTGCCAGCAGCCAAGGGCAGGGTTGGCCACCCCTCCACTTT. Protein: CASSQGQGWPPLHF.